Listed here are 19 T cell receptor beta chains from one sample, sequenced in a study of neurological immune-mediated disorders. MiXCR, run by TCRdb on the 5' RACE reads, gives a single entry per CDR3 protein. The table lists some 37,000 distinct CDR3 sequences, over 12% of them singletons. The sequencing input was PBMCs. These receptors originate from a woman aged 45-59 years with HTLV-1-associated myelopathy (HAM/TSP).

Comment on this clonotype: At one end, the junction sequence differs from germline, possibly due to a read error. V and J are TRBV12-3 or TRBV12-4 and TRBJ1-1; a possible D gene is TRBD1 (6 bases). The CDR3 is made up of 15 amino acids. The CDR3 nucleotides are TGTGCCAGCCGGATGTTTCAGGGGATTAACACTGAAGCTGTCTTC. Amino acid sequence: CASRMFQGINTEAVF.

This clonotype was counted ten times or more. This rearrangement joins TRBV10-3 to TRBJ2-1; 11 positions match TRBD1. J was trimmed by 8 bases and V by 4 bases; bases with no gene match: 7. Germline CDR1 is ENHRY and CDR2 is SYGVKD. The CDR3 covers 15 residues. CDR3 amino acids: CAISGGQGGGDEQFF. CDR3 nucleotides: TGTGCCATCAGTGGGGGACAGGGGGGAGGCGATGAGCAGTTCTTC.

The gene calls are TRBV10-1 and TRBJ1-1; 7 bases are a match to TRBD1. CDR1 WNHNN and CDR2 SYGVQD come from the germline V gene (reference sequence). The CDR3 is 14 residues long. J lost 6 bases, V lost 8 bases, and 12 bases had no gene match. The CDR3 here is CASRDSGTASEAFF. For the CDR3, the DNA is TGCGCCAGCCGAGATTCCGGGACAGCTTCTGAAGCTTTCTTT.

This clonotype was seen many times. The gene calls are TRBV5-6 and TRBJ1-4; 12 bases fit TRBD1. Germline trimming cut 3 bases from V and 2 bases from J; bases unmatched to any gene: 5. In germline, CDR1 is SGHDT, CDR2 YYEEEE. The CDR3 loop spans 17 amino acids. DNA for the CDR3: TGTGCCAGCAGCTGGGGGACAGGGGGCGCCACTAATGAAAAACTGTTTTTT. This gives the protein CASSWGTGGATNEKLFF. Complete variable domain (other parts from reference TRBV5-6 and TRBJ1-4): DAGVTQSPTHLIKTRGQQVTLRCSPKSGHDTVSWYQQALGQGPQFIFQYYEEEERQRGNFPDRFSGHQFPNYSSELNVNALLLGDSALYLCASSWGTGGATNEKLFFGSGTQLSVL.

The chain joins TRBV7-8 to TRBJ2-3; D is uncertain. Germline V gene lookup returns CDR1 SGHVS and CDR2 FQNEAQ. The ends were cut back, 3 bases at V and 2 bases at J, with 3 bases in the middle. The CDR3 runs to 12 residues. CDR3 nucleotides: TGTGCCAGCAGCTTCCTCACAGATACGCAGTATTTT. This translates into CASSFLTDTQYF.

This clonotype was counted many times. V is TRBV7-9 and J is TRBJ1-1; D remains unclear. V dropped 5 bases and J dropped 9 bases, with 19 bases sitting between them. CDR3 length equals 14 residues. Germline lookup yields CDR1 SEHNR and CDR2 FQNEAQ (reference sequence). The CDR3 protein is CASSKDFGDAKAFF. The CDR3 DNA sequence: TGTGCCAGCAGCAAGGACTTCGGAGATGCTAAAGCTTTCTTT.

This clonotype was recorded many times. This chain connects TRBV11-2 to TRBJ2-5, with a tentative D call TRBD2 (5 bases). Trimming removed 5 bases at V and 5 bases at J, with 21 bases between. Germline-derived CDR1 and CDR2 are SGHAT and FQNNGV. The CDR3 runs 16 residues. The CDR3 is CASSQTRTAGVETQYF. The CDR3 DNA follows: TGTGCCAGCAGCCAAACCCGGACTGCCGGGGTGGAGACCCAGTACTTC.

This clonotype has at least ten counts. The V gene is TRBV20-1, the J gene TRBJ1-2, with 10 bases aligning to TRBD1. This CDR3 comprises 16 residues. Unmatched junction bases numbered 6, after V lost 0 bases and J lost 2 bases. In germline, CDR1 is DFQATT, CDR2 SNEGSKA (reference sequence). The CDR3, as DNA: TGCAGTGCTAGAGATGCCGGACAGGGGGGGAACTATGGCTACACCTTC. Translation: CSARDAGQGGNYGYTF.

The chain uses TRBV27 and TRBJ1-6, with D hard to call. Germline values: CDR1 MNHEY, CDR2 SMNVEV (reference sequence). The CDR3 has 18 residues. V was shortened by 4 bases and J by 0 bases, with 16 bases between the two germline ends. CDR3 in amino acids: CASSSQTDYYSYNSPLHF. CDR3 DNA sequence: TGTGCCAGCAGTTCCCAGACGGACTATTACTCCTATAATTCACCCCTCCACTTT.

The sample holds many counts of this clonotype. The chain is built from TRBV12-3 or TRBV12-4 and TRBJ1-6; D not certain. The CDR3 contains 14 residues. V dropped 6 bases and J dropped 3 bases, with 9 bases sitting between them. CDR3 bases: TGTGCCAGCAGGACGGACCTCTATAATTCACCCCTCCACTTT. This encodes CASRTDLYNSPLHF.

This clonotype has at least ten counts. This chain uses TRBV9 with TRBJ1-1, with 12 bases matching TRBD1. V dropped 2 bases and J dropped 5; count of bases not matched to a gene: 10. Germline V gives CDR1 SGDLS, CDR2 YYNGEE. This CDR3 spans 17 amino acids. DNA of the CDR3: TGTGCCAGCAGCGTGGCCCCGGGACAGGGGGCGAGGACTGAAGCTTTCTTT. This gives the protein CASSVAPGQGARTEAFF.

This clonotype occurred many times. The chain links TRBV10-3 to TRBJ2-1; 11 bases line up with TRBD2. Germline trimming cut 11 bases from V and 4 bases from J; bases unmatched to any gene: 7. This CDR3 contains 14 residues. Germline CDR1 ENHRY, CDR2 SYGVKD. The CDR3 DNA reads as TGTGCCGTCCTTCCTAGCGGGGGGTACAATGAGCAGTTCTTC. Its protein is CAVLPSGGYNEQFF.

At least ten counts were recorded for this clonotype. The rearrangement joins TRBV5-1 to TRBJ2-5, with D possibly TRBD2 on 5 matching bases. CDR1 SGHRS and CDR2 YFSETQ come from the germline V gene. This CDR3 region has 15 residues. V was shortened by 0 bases and J by 0 bases, with 9 bases between the two germline ends. CDR3 bases: TGCGCCAGCAGCTTGGCCCCGGGGTACCAAGAGACCCAGTACTTC. Its translation is CASSLAPGYQETQYF.

This clonotype was seen repeatedly, ten times or more. This chain connects TRBV4-3 to TRBJ2-5; D might be TRBD2 (6 bases). The CDR3 has 14 residues. Trimming left V 4 bases short and J 3 bases short, with 12 bases between. The V gene's germline CDR1 is LGHNA and CDR2 YSLEER. The CDR3 DNA is TGCGCCAGCAGCCCCGGCGGGACTGAAGAGACCCAGTACTTC. This codes for CASSPGGTEETQYF.

This clonotype has a count of ten or more. The CDR3 sequence is CASSGGLAGSFTDTQYF. CDR3 coding DNA: TGTGCCAGCAGTGGAGGACTAGCGGGGTCGTTTACAGATACGCAGTATTTT. This chain links TRBV6-1 with TRBJ2-3; 12 bases are shared with TRBD2. Germline assignment: CDR1 MNHNS and CDR2 SASEGT. V gave up 4 bases and J gave up 3 bases; unmatched junction bases: 8. The CDR3 is 17 amino acids.

This clonotype was picked up many times. The chain couples TRBV15 to TRBJ2-5; possible D gene TRBD1, 5 bases. Germline V gives CDR1 LNHNV, CDR2 YYDKDF (reference sequence). The V and J ends lost 3 bases and 5 bases respectively, with 13 bases between them. This CDR3 comprises 14 residues. The CDR3, as DNA: TGTGCCACCAGCAGGGGAAGGGGTGAGGAGACCCAGTACTTC. Translation: CATSRGRGEETQYF.

Many counts were recorded for this clonotype. The rearrangement uses TRBV7-9 and TRBJ2-7; maybe TRBD1 (5 bases). V lost 5 bases and J lost 0, with 8 bases in between. This CDR3 has 13 residues. Per the germline V gene, CDR1 is SEHNR and CDR2 is FQNEAQ (reference sequence). The CDR3 DNA is TGTGCCAGCAGCCACAGGACCTCCTACGAGCAGTACTTC. Its translation: CASSHRTSYEQYF.

This clonotype was detected many times. The chain recombines TRBV9 with TRBJ2-2; TRBD1 agrees at 7 bases. Per the germline V gene, CDR1 is SGDLS and CDR2 is YYNGEE. V was pared by 4 bases and J by 6 bases, with 15 bases of the junction left unmatched. The CDR3 is made up of 17 amino acids. CDR3 in amino acids: CASSILAGTVQSGELFF. The CDR3 coding sequence is TGTGCCAGCAGCATCCTCGCCGGGACAGTGCAATCCGGGGAGCTGTTTTTT. Drawing the rest from reference TRBV9 and TRBJ2-2, the complete variable domain is DSGVTQTPKHLITATGQRVTLRCSPRSGDLSVYWYQQSLDQGLQFLIQYYNGEERAKGNILERFSAQQFPDLHSELNLSSLELGDSALYFCASSILAGTVQSGELFFGEGSRLTVL.

This clonotype was detected ten times or more. This chain joins TRBV5-1 and TRBJ1-1; D is undetermined. The V gene's germline CDR1 is SGHRS and CDR2 YFSETQ. The CDR3 spans 12 residues. Trimming shortened V by 7 bases and J by 2 bases, and 9 bases separated the two germline ends. The CDR3 loop is CASHQPNTEAFF. In nucleotides, the CDR3 is TGCGCCAGCCACCAACCTAACACTGAAGCTTTCTTT.